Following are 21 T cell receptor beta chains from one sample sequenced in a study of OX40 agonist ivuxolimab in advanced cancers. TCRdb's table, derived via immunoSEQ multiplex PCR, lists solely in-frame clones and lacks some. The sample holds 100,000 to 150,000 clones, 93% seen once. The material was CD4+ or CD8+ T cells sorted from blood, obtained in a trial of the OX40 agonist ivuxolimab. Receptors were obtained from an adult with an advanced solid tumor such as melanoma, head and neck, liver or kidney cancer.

The CDR3: CASSKGLASGNEQFF. DNA of the CDR3: TGTGCCAGCAGCAAGGGACTAGCTAGCGGGAATGAGCAGTTCTTC. This rearrangement joins TRBV14 to TRBJ2-1, with 9 bases identical to TRBD2. Germline V lookup: CDR1 SGHDN, CDR2 FVKESK. The CDR3 spans 15 residues. With V trimmed by 5 bases and J by 7 bases, 9 bases remained unmatched.

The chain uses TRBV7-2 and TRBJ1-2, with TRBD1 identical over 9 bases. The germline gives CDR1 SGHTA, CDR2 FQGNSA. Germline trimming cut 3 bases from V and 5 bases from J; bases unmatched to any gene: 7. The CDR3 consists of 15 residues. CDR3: CASSLPGQGWYGYTF. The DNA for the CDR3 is TGTGCCAGCAGCTTGCCGGGACAGGGATGGTATGGCTACACCTTC.

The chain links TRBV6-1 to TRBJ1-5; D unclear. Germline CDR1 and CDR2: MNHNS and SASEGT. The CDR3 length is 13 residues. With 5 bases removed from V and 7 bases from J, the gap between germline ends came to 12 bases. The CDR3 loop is CASSTQWEQPQHF. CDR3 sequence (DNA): TGTGCCAGCAGTACACAGTGGGAGCAGCCCCAGCATTTT.

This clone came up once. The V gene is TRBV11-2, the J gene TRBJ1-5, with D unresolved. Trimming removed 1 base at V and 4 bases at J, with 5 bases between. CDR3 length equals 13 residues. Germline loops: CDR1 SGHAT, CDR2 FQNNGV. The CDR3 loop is CASSLAVNQPQHF. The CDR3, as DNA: TGTGCCAGCAGCTTAGCGGTGAATCAGCCCCAGCATTTT.

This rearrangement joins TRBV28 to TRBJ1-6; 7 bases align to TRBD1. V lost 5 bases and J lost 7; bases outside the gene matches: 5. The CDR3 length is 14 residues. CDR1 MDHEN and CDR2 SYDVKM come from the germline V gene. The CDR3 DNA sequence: TGTGCCAGCAGTAAGGTACAGGGGAATTCACCCCTCCACTTT. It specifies CASSKVQGNSPLHF.

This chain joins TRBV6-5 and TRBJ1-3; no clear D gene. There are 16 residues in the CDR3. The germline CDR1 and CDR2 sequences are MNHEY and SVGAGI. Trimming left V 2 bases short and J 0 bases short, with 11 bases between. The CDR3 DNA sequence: TGTGCCAGCAGTTACAAGTCGGGGTACTCTGGAAACACCATATATTTT. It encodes CASSYKSGYSGNTIYF.

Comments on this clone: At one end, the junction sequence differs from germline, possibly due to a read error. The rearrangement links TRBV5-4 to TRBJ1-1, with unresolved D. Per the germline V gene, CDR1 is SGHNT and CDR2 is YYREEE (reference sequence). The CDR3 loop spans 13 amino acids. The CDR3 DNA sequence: TGCGCCAGCAGCCGCAGGAAAAACACTGAAGCTTTCTTT. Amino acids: CASSRRKNTEAFF.

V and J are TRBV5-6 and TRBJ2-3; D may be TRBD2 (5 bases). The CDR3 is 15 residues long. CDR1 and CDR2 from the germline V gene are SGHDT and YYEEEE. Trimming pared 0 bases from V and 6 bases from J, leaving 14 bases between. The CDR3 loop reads CASSLDLGGIDTQYF. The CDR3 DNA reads TGTGCCAGCAGCTTGGACCTTGGAGGAATTGATACGCAGTATTTT.

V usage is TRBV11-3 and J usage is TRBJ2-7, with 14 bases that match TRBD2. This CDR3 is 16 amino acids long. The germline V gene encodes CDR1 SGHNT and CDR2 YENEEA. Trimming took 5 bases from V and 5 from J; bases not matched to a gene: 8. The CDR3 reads CASSPGTSGRGDEQYF. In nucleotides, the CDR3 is TGTGCCAGCAGCCCCGGGACTAGCGGGAGAGGAGACGAGCAGTACTTC.

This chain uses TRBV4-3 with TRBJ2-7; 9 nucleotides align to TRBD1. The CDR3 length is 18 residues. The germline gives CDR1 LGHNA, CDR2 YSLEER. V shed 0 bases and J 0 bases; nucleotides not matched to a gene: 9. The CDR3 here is CASSQDHVGTGPSYEQYF. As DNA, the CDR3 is TGCGCCAGCAGCCAAGATCACGTCGGGACAGGGCCCTCCTACGAGCAGTACTTC.

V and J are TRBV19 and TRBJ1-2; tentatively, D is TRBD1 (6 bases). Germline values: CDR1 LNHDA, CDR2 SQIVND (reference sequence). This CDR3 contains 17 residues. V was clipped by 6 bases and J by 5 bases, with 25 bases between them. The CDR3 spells CASSADLGQLLKYGYTF. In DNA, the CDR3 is TGTGCCAGTAGCGCTGACCTAGGACAGCTGCTAAAGTATGGCTACACCTTC. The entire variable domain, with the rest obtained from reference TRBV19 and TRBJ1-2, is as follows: DGGITQSPKYLFRKEGQNVTLSCEQNLNHDAMYWYRQDPGQGLRLIYYSQIVNDFQKGDIAEGYSVSREKKESFPLTVTSAQKNPTAFYLCASSADLGQLLKYGYTFGSGTRLTVV.

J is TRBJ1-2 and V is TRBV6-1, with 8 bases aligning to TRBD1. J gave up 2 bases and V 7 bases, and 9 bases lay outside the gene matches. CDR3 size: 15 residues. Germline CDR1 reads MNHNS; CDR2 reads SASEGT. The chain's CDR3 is CASTEGTGGNYGYTF. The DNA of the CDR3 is TGTGCCAGCACCGAGGGTACAGGGGGAAACTATGGCTACACCTTC.

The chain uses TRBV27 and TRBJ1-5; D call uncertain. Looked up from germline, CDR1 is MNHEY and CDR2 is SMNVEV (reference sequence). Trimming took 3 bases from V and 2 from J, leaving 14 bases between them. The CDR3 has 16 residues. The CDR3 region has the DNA TGTGCCAGCAGTTTCCGCATCCCCAAGGGCAATCAGCCCCAGCATTTT. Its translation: CASSFRIPKGNQPQHF.

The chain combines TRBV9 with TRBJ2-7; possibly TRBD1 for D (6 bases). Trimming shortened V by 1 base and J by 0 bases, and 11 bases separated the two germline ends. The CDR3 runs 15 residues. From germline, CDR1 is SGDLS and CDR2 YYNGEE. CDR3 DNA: TGTGCCAGCAGCGTAAGACAGGACCCCTCCTACGAGCAGTACTTC. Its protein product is CASSVRQDPSYEQYF. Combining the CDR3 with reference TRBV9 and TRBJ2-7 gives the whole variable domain DSGVTQTPKHLITATGQRVTLRCSPRSGDLSVYWYQQSLDQGLQFLIQYYNGEERAKGNILERFSAQQFPDLHSELNLSSLELGDSALYFCASSVRQDPSYEQYFGPGTRLTVT.

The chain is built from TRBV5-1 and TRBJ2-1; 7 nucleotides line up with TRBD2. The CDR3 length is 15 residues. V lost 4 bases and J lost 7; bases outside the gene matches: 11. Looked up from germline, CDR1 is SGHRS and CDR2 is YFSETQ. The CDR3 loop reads CASSHGAGIVNEQFF. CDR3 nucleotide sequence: TGCGCCAGCAGCCACGGAGCGGGAATCGTTAATGAGCAGTTCTTC.

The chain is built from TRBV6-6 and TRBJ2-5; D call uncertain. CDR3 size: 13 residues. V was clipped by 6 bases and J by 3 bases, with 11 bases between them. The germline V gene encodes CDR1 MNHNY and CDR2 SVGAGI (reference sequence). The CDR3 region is CASSRTREETQYF. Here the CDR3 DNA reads TGTGCCAGCAGCCGAACCAGAGAAGAGACCCAGTACTTC.

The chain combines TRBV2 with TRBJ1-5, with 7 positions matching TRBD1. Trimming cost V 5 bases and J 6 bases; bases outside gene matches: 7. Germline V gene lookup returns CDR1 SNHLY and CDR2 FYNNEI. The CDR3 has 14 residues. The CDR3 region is CASSPLTGSQPQHF. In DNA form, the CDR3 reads TGTGCCAGCAGTCCCTTGACAGGGTCTCAGCCCCAGCATTTT.

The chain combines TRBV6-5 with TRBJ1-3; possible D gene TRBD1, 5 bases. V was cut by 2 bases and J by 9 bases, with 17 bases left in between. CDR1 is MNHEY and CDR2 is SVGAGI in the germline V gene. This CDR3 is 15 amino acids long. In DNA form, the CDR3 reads TGTGCCAGCAGTTACCGCGCTCGGGTGGGGGGCACCATATATTTT. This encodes CASSYRARVGGTIYF.

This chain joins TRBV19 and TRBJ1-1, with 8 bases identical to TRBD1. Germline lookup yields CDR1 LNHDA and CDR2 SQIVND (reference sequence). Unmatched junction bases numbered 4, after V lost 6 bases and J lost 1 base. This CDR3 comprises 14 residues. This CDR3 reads CASSRQGRNTEAFF. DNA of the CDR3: TGTGCCAGTAGCAGACAGGGGAGGAACACTGAAGCTTTCTTT.

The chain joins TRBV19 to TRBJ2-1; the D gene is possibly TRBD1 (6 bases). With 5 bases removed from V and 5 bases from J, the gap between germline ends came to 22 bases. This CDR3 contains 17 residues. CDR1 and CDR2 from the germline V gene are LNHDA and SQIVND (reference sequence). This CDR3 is CASSRGGARSGHNEQFF. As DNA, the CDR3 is TGTGCCAGTAGTCGAGGGGGAGCGCGGAGTGGGCACAATGAGCAGTTCTTC.

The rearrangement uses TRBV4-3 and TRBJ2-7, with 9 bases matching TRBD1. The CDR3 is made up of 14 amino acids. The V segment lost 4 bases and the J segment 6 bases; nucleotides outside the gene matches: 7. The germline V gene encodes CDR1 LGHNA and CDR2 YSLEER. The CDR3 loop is CASSRGTGSSEQYF. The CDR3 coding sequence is TGCGCCAGCAGCCGGGGGACAGGGAGTTCCGAGCAGTACTTC.